This T cell receptor beta chain derives from a study of blood T cell repertoires in COVID-19. As for the study in general: The United States, Italy and Spain provided the acute and convalescent COVID-19 samples. Sources were T cells, B-cell-depleted T cells, or PBMCs; the material itself was cDNA or gDNA.

This CDR3 contains 15 residues. V lost 0 bases and J lost 1, with 8 bases in between. Germline V gene data show CDR1 as SGHRS and CDR2 as YFSETQ. In the original analysis: Cell counts per sample came from amplifying reference gene primers. Using immunoSEQ multiplex PCR, the repertoire was profiled, and TCRdb retains in-frame clones only, with some absent. That table is the source of V, J and clone size, and D and trimming were worked out from the DNA. The sample carries 300,000 to 450,000 clones, 70% to 85% recorded once. The clonotype comes from a human donor with acute or convalescent COVID-19. The donor label of this sample is uncertain. The gene calls are TRBV5-1 and TRBJ1-3; D gene uncertain. Sequencing was performed on peripheral blood. CDR3: CASSLDGESGNTIYF. Written as DNA, the CDR3 is TGCGCCAGCAGCTTGGACGGAGAATCTGGAAACACCATATATTTT.